The 2 T cell receptor beta chains listed next were all sequenced from one sample in a study of early T cells in non-severe SARS-CoV-2 infection. TCRdb redid the calling of the 5' RACE reads with MiXCR, one entry per CDR3 protein. The repertoire has 65,000 to 90,000 distinct CDR3 sequences, 12% of them found once; the top ten carry about 4.5%. The specimen was whole blood. These receptors all come from an adult who was a healthcare worker with PCR-confirmed SARS-CoV-2 infection or an uninfected control (not recorded which).

This clonotype was seen many times. This chain connects TRBV10-2 to TRBJ2-7; D call uncertain. V gave up 5 bases and J gave up 5 bases, with 10 bases separating them. The CDR3 has 12 amino acids. Per the germline V gene, CDR1 is WSHSY and CDR2 is SAAADI. This CDR3 reads CASSLVPHEQYF. Here the CDR3 DNA reads TGCGCCAGCAGTCTAGTCCCCCACGAGCAGTACTTC.

The rearrangement uses TRBV5-4 and TRBJ1-6; unclear D gene. Germline V gene sequence: CDR1 SGHNT, CDR2 YYREEE (reference sequence). This CDR3 comprises 13 residues. Trimming left V 4 bases short and J 7 bases short, with 9 bases between. For the CDR3, the DNA is TGTGCCAGCAGCCTAAACACCAATTCACCCCTCCACTTT. Translated, it gives CASSLNTNSPLHF.